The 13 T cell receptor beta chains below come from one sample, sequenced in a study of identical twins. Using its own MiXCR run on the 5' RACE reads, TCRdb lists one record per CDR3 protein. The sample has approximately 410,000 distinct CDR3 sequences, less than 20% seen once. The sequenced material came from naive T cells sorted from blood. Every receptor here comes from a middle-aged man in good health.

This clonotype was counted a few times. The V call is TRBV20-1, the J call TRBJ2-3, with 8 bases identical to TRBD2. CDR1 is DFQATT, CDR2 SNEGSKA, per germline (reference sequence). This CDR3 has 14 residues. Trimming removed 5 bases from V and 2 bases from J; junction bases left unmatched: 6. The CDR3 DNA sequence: TGCAGTGCTCGAAAGCGGGGGAACACAGATACGCAGTATTTT. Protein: CSARKRGNTDTQYF.

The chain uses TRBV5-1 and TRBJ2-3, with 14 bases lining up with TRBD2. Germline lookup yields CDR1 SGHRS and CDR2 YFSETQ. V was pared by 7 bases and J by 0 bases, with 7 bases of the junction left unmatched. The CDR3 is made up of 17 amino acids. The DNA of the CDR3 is TGCGCCAGCTTCCCGGGACTAGCGGGAGCAAGCACAGATACGCAGTATTTT. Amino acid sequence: CASFPGLAGASTDTQYF.

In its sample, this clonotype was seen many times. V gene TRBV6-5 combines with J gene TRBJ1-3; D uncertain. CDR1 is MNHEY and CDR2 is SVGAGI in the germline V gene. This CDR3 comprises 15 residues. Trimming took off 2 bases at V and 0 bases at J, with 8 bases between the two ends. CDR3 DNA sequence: TGTGCCAGCAGTTACGGAGGGCGCTCTGGAAACACCATATATTTT. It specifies CASSYGGRSGNTIYF.

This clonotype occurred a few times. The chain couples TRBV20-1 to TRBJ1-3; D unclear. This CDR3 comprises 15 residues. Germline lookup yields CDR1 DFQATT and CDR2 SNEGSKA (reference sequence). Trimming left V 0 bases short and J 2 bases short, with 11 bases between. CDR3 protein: CSARDLHVAGNTIYF. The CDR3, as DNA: TGCAGTGCTAGAGACCTCCATGTCGCTGGAAACACCATATATTTT.

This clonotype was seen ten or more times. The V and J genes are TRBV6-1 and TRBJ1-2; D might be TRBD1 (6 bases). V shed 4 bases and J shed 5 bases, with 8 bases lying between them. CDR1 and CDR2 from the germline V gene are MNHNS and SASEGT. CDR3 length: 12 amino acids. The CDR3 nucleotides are TGTGCCAGCAGTGTCACAGGGTATGGCTACACCTTC. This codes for CASSVTGYGYTF.

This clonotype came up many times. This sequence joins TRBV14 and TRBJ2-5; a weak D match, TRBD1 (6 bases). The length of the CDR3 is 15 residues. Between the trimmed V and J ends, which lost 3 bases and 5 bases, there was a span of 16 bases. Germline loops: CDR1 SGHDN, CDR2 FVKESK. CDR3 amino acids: CASSHLYRAWETQYF. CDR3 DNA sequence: TGTGCCAGCAGCCACCTTTACAGGGCCTGGGAGACCCAGTACTTC.

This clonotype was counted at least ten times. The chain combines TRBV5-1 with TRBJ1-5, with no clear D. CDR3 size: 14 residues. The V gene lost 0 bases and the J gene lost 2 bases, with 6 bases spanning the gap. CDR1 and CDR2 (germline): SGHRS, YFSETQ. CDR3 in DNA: TGCGCCAGCAGCTTGGATTACGGCAATCAGCCCCAGCATTTT. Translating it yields CASSLDYGNQPQHF.

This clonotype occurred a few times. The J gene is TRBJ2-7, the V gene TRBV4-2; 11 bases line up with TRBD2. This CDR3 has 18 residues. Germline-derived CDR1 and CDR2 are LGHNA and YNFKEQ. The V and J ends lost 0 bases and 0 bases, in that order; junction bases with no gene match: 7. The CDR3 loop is CASSQEGLAVGSSYEQYF. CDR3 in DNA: TGTGCCAGCAGCCAAGAGGGACTAGCGGTTGGGAGCTCCTACGAGCAGTACTTC.

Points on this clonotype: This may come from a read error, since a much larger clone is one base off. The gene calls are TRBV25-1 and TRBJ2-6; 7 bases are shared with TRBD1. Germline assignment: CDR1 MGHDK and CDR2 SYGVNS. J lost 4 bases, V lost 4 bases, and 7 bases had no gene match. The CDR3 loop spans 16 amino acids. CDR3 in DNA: TGTGCCAGCAGTGGAGACAGGGTGGAGGGGGCCAACGTCCTGACTTTC. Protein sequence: CASSGDRVEGANVLTF. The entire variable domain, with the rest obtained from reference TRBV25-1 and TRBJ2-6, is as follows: EADIYQTPRYLVIGTGKKITLECSQTMGHDKMYWYQQDPGMELHLIHYSYGVNSTEKGDLSSESTVSRIRTEHFPLTLESARPSHTSQYLCASSGDRVEGANVLTFGAGSRLTVL.

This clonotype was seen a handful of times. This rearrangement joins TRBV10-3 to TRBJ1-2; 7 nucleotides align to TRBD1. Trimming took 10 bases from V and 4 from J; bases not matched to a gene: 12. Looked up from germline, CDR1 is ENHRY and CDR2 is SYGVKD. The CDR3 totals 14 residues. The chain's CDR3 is CASGQASDLYGYTF. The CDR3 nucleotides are TGTGCCAGCGGACAGGCCAGCGATCTCTATGGCTACACCTTC.

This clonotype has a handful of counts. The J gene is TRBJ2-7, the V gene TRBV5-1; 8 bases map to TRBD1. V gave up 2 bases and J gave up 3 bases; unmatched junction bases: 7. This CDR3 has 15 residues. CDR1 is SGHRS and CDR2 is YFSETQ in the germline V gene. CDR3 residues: CASSFGQGKGYEQYF. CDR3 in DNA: TGCGCCAGCAGCTTCGGACAGGGAAAAGGCTACGAGCAGTACTTC.

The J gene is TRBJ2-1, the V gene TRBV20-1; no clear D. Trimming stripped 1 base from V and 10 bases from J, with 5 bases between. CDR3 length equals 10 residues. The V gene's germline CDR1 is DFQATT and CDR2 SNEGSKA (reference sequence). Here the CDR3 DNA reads TGCAGTGCTAGAGTGGGGGAGCAGTTCTTC. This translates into CSARVGEQFF.

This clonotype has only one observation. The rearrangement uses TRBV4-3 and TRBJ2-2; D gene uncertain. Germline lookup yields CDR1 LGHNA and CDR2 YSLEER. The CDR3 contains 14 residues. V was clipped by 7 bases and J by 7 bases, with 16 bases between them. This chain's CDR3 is CASKLDRQDGELFF. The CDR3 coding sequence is TGCGCCAGCAAGTTAGATCGCCAAGACGGGGAGCTGTTTTTT.